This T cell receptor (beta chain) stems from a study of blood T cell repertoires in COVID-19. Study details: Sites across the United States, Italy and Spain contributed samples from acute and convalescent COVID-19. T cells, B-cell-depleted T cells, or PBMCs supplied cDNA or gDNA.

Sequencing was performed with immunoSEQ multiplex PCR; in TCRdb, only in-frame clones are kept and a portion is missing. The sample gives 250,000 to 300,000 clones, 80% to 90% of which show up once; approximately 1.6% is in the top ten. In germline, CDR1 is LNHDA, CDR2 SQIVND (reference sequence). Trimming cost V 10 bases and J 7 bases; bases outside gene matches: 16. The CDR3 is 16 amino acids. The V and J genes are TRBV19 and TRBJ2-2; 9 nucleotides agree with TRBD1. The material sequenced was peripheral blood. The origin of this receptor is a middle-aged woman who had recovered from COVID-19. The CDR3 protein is CAISSDGTGFSGELFF. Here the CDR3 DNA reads TGTGCCATTAGCTCGGATGGGACAGGGTTTAGCGGGGAGCTGTTTTTT. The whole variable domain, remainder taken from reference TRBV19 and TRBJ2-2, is DGGITQSPKYLFRKEGQNVTLSCEQNLNHDAMYWYRQDPGQGLRLIYYSQIVNDFQKGDIAEGYSVSREKKESFPLTVTSAQKNPTAFYLCAISSDGTGFSGELFFGEGSRLTVL.